The rows below give T cell receptor beta chains drawn from one sample of a study of OX40 agonist ivuxolimab in advanced cancers. Profiled with immunoSEQ multiplex PCR; TCRdb holds only in-frame clones, not every one. The sample has about 61,000 clones; approximately 92% are singletons. This specimen consisted of CD4+ or CD8+ T cells sorted from blood, obtained in a trial of the OX40 agonist ivuxolimab. The receptors were gathered from an adult with an advanced solid tumor such as melanoma, head and neck, liver or kidney cancer. Both conserved end residues are part of each CDR3. D genes are given only for firm matches. Clone size, where shown, is once, few, many, or a class for clones that have expanded.

v_call,j_call,clone_size,d_call,cdr3_aa,cdr3_nt
TRBV27,TRBJ1-5,few,TRBD1,CASSQTGMSNQPQHF,TGTGCCAGCAGCCAGACAGGGATGAGCAATCAGCCCCAGCATTTT
TRBV6-5,TRBJ1-2,-,-,CASSYSEGSGYGYTF,TGTGCCAGCAGTTACTCGGAGGGTTCGGGCTATGGCTACACCTTC
TRBV11-2,TRBJ2-1,-,-,CASSLESGTYPHNEQFF,TGTGCCAGCAGCTTAGAGAGTGGGACTTATCCCCACAATGAGCAGTTCTTC
TRBV28,TRBJ1-2,-,TRBD1,CASSFGTGTVGYTF,TGTGCCAGCAGTTTCGGGACAGGTACTGTTGGCTACACCTTC
TRBV27,TRBJ2-6,-,TRBD1,CASGKDRGPSGANVLTF,TGTGCCAGCGGGAAGGACAGGGGACCCTCTGGGGCCAACGTCCTGACTTTC
TRBV4-3,TRBJ1-2,-,-,CASSQDGINYGYTF,TGCGCCAGCAGCCAAGATGGGATAAACTATGGCTACACCTTC
TRBV28,TRBJ1-2,-,TRBD1,CASSQTGGSYGYTF,TGTGCCAGCAGCCAAACAGGGGGGAGCTATGGCTACACCTTC
TRBV19,TRBJ1-1,few,-,CASSILGQRNTEAFF,TGTGCCAGTAGTATCTTGGGGCAGAGGAACACTGAAGCTTTCTTT
TRBV14,TRBJ1-2,-,-,CASSQEKNYGYTF,TGTGCCAGCAGCCAAGAAAAGAACTATGGCTACACCTTC
TRBV5-4,TRBJ2-1,-,TRBD2,CASSLGIFGHASGDEQFF,TGTGCCAGCAGCTTGGGGATATTCGGGCACGCTAGCGGTGATGAGCAGTTCTTC
TRBV28,TRBJ1-5,-,-,CASSSGRINQPQHF,TGTGCCAGCAGCTCCGGACGGATTAATCAGCCCCAGCATTTT
TRBV9,TRBJ2-2,-,-,CASSVDTGELFF,TGTGCCAGCAGCGTAGACACCGGGGAGCTGTTTTTT
TRBV12-5,TRBJ1-1,once,-,CASGFEGGLNTEAFF,TGTGCTAGTGGTTTTGAAGGGGGACTGAACACTGAAGCTTTCTTT
TRBV25-1,TRBJ1-4,-,-,CASSLQGEKLFF,TGTGCCAGCAGTTTACAAGGGGAAAAACTGTTTTTT
TRBV9,TRBJ1-6,-,-,CASSVDSGYNSPLHF,TGTGCCAGCAGCGTAGATTCAGGGTACAATTCACCCCTCCACTTT
TRBV11-2,TRBJ1-3,-,-,CASSLDIGAGDNTIYF,TGTGCCAGCAGCTTAGATATCGGGGCCGGGGACAACACCATATATTTT
TRBV28,TRBJ2-3,-,-,CASSRSTDTQYF,TGTGCCAGCAGCCGGAGCACAGATACGCAGTATTTT
TRBV7-8,TRBJ1-1,-,-,CASSSTDMNTEAFF,TGTGCCAGCAGCTCGACAGACATGAACACTGAAGCTTTCTTT
TRBV25-1,TRBJ2-2,-,-,CASSEHGRGELFF,TGTGCCAGCAGTGAACATGGGCGCGGGGAGCTGTTTTTT
TRBV5-4,TRBJ2-2,-,-,CASSLVGRPGELFF,TGTGCCAGCAGCTTGGTCGGGCGCCCCGGGGAGCTGTTTTTT
TRBV13,TRBJ1-5,many,-,CASREPYSNQPQHF,TGTGCCAGCAGGGAACCTTATAGCAATCAGCCCCAGCATTTT
TRBV4-3,TRBJ1-6,-,-,CASSQVSQGIKNSPLHF,TGCGCCAGCAGCCAAGTGAGTCAAGGGATTAAGAATTCACCCCTCCACTTT
TRBV20-1,TRBJ2-1,-,-,CSANAYREQFF,TGCAGTGCCAACGCATACAGGGAGCAGTTCTTC
TRBV28,TRBJ1-5,once,-,CASSLWGKFNQPQHF,TGTGCCAGCAGTTTATGGGGAAAATTCAATCAGCCCCAGCATTTT
TRBV4-3,TRBJ1-5,-,-,CASSQRDGPQWPQHF,TGCGCCAGCAGCCAACGGGACGGGCCTCAATGGCCCCAGCATTTT
TRBV6-5,TRBJ2-2,-,TRBD1,CASSYVGTGDGELFF,TGTGCCAGCAGTTACGTGGGGACAGGGGACGGGGAGCTGTTTTTT
TRBV19,TRBJ1-2,-,-,CASSTMTEEGNYGYTF,TGTGCCAGTAGTACGATGACAGAGGAAGGCAACTATGGCTACACCTTC
TRBV5-5,TRBJ1-2,few,-,CASSLVRSLNYGYTF,TGTGCCAGCAGCTTGGTCCGGAGTCTTAACTATGGCTACACCTTC
TRBV28,TRBJ1-5,-,TRBD1,CASSLFSGQVNQPQHF,TGTGCCAGCAGTTTATTCTCAGGACAGGTCAATCAGCCCCAGCATTTT
TRBV6-6,TRBJ2-3,-,-,CASSYWGADTQYF,TGTGCCAGCAGTTACTGGGGGGCAGATACGCAGTATTTT
TRBV5-6,TRBJ2-1,once,TRBD2,CASSLLAAYNEQFF,TGTGCCAGCAGCTTGCTAGCGGCCTACAATGAGCAGTTCTTC
TRBV19,TRBJ2-7,-,-,CASSIEGNPEQYF,TGTGCCAGTAGTATCGAGGGGAATCCGGAGCAGTACTTC
TRBV7-9,TRBJ2-2,-,TRBD1,CASSFGTGDTGELFF,TGTGCCAGCAGCTTCGGGACAGGCGACACCGGGGAGCTGTTTTTT
TRBV13,TRBJ2-1,-,-,CASSLGPGNEQFF,TGTGCCAGCAGCTTAGGGCCGGGCAATGAGCAGTTCTTC
TRBV10-3,TRBJ2-1,-,TRBD2,CAISEPDTSGGPNEQFF,TGTGCCATCAGTGAGCCGGACACTAGCGGGGGGCCCAATGAGCAGTTCTTC
TRBV4-3,TRBJ1-6,-,-,CASSQEDWSGGTDNSPLHF,TGCGCCAGCAGCCAAGAGGATTGGTCGGGGGGGACTGATAATTCACCCCTCCACTTT
TRBV4-1,TRBJ2-1,-,TRBD2,CASSQEGLAGVEQFF,TGCGCCAGCAGCCAAGAAGGACTAGCGGGAGTTGAGCAGTTCTTC
TRBV5-6,TRBJ1-5,-,-,CASSPKRDGRAQHF,TGTGCCAGCAGCCCGAAACGGGACGGACGTGCCCAGCATTTT
TRBV12-5,TRBJ2-1,-,-,CASARTLPCYNEQFF,TGTGCTAGTGCCCGGACTCTACCCTGCTACAATGAGCAGTTCTTC
TRBV30,TRBJ1-5,-,TRBD1,CAWSVGGHNQPQHF,TGTGCCTGGAGTGTAGGGGGCCACAATCAGCCCCAGCATTTT